This T cell receptor beta chain was retrieved from a study of T cells in Graves' hyperthyroidism and ophthalmopathy. Diagnoses rested on clinical symptoms, serum thyroxine and TRAb, thyroid ultrasound and orbital computed tomography. Each 10 ml fresh peripheral blood draw supplied the PBMCs. Overall study results and limits: The model predicted ophthalmopathy a median around 6.5 months before onset.

This clonotype occurred many times. What it binds is not known. Per germline, CDR1 SNHLY and CDR2 FYNNEI. Trimming pared 8 bases from V and 6 bases from J, leaving 7 bases between. This CDR3 contains 10 residues. There were TCR beta CDR3 regions amplified from RNA transcripts. Researchers ran a first-round RT-PCR on the TCR CDR3 using the HTBI primer set. TCRdb reprocessed the multiplex PCR reads with MiXCR, giving one entry per CDR3 protein. The top ten clones hold less than 65% of a sample with 300,000 to 400,000 distinct CDR3 sequences, under 25% of them seen once. Sequenced input: blood. The origin of this receptor is a woman between 50 and 59 years old with Graves' hyperthyroidism. The chain uses TRBV2 and TRBJ2-5, with no clear D. CDR3 nucleotide sequence: TGTGCCAGCGTGGTGAAGACCCAGTACTTC. Residues: CASVVKTQYF.